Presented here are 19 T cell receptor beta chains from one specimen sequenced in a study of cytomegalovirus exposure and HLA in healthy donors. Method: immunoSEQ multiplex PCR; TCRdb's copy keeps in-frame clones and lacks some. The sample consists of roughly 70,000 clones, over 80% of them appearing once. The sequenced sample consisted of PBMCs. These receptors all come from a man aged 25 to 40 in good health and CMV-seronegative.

The CDR3 DNA is TGTGCCAGCAGTACTAGCGGCACAGATACGCAGTATTTT. Translation: CASSTSGTDTQYF. The rearrangement joins TRBV7-3 to TRBJ2-3, with 7 positions matching TRBD2. In germline, CDR1 is SGHTA, CDR2 FQGTGA. Trimming removed 6 bases from V and 1 base from J; junction bases left unmatched: 1. This CDR3 contains 13 residues.

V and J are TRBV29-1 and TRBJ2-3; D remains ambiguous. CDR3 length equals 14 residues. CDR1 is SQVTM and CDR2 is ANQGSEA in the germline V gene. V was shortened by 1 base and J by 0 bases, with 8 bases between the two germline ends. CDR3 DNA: TGCAGCGTTGAAGGGCTAGGTAGCACAGATACGCAGTATTTT. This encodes CSVEGLGSTDTQYF.

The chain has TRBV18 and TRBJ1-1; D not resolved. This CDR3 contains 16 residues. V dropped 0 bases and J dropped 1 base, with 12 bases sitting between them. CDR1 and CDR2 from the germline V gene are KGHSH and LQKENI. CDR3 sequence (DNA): TGTGCCAGCTCACCACCGGGCAGATCCCCGAACACTGAAGCTTTCTTT. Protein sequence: CASSPPGRSPNTEAFF.

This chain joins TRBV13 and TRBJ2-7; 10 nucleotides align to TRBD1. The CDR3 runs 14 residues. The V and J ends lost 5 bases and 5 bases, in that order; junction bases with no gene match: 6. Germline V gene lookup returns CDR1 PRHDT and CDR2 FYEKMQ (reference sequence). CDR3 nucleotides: TGTGCCAGCAGCCCAAGACAGGGGGCACACGAGCAGTACGTC. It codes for CASSPRQGAHEQYV.

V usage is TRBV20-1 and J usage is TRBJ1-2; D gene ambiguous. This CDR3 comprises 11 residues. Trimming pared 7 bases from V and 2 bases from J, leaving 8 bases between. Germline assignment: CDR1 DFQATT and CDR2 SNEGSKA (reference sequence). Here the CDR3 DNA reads TGCAGTGTGGTGAGCAACTATGGCTACACCTTC. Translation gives CSVVSNYGYTF.

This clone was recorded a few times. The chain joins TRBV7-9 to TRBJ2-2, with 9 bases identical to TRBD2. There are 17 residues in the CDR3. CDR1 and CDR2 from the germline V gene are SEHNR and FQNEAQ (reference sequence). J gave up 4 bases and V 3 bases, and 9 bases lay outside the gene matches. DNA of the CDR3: TGTGCCAGCAGCTTGGGGGCGGGAGGGCCAAGCACCGGGGAGCTGTTTTTT. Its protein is CASSLGAGGPSTGELFF.

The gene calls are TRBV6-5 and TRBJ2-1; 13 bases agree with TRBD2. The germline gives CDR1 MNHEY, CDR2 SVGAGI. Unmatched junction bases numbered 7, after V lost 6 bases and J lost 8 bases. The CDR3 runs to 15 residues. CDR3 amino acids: CASSLTSGGVDEQFF. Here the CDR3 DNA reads TGTGCCAGCAGCCTAACTAGCGGGGGGGTGGATGAGCAGTTCTTC.

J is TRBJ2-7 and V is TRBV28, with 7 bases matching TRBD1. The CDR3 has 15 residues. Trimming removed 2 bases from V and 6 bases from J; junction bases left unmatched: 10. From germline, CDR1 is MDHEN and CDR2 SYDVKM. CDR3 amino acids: CASSLREFDRAEQYF. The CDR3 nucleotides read TGTGCCAGCAGTTTACGTGAGTTCGACAGGGCCGAGCAGTACTTC. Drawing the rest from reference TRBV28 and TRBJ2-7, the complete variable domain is DVKVTQSSRYLVKRTGEKVFLECVQDMDHENMFWYRQDPGLGLRLIYFSYDVKMKEKGDIPEGYSVSREKKERFSLILESASTNQTSMYLCASSLREFDRAEQYFGPGTRLTVT.

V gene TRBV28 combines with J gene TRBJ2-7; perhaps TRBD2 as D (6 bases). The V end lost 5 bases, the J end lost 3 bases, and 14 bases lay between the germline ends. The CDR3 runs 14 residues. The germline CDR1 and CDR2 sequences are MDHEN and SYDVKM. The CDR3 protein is CASSTGTANYEQYF. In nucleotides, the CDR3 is TGTGCCAGCAGTACCGGGACTGCGAACTACGAGCAGTACTTC.

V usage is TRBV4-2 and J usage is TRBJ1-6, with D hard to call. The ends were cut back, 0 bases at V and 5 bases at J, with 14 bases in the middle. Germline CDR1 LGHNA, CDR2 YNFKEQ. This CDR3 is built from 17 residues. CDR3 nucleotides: TGTGCCAGCAGCCAAGATCGCCTCGGAGATCATAATTCACCCCTCCACTTT. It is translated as CASSQDRLGDHNSPLHF.

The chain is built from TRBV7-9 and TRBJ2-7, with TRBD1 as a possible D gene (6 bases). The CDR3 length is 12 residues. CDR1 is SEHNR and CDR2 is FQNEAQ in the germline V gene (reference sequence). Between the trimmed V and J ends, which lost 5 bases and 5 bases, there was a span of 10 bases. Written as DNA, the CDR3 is TGTGCCAGCAGCGACTACAGGGACGAGCAGTACTTC. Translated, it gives CASSDYRDEQYF. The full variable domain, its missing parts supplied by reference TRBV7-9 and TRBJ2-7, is DTGVSQNPRHKITKRGQNVTFRCDPISEHNRLYWYRQTLGQGPEFLTYFQNEAQLEKSRLLSDRFSAERPKGSFSTLEIQRTEQGDSAMYLCASSDYRDEQYFGPGTRLTVT.

The CDR3 coding sequence is TGTGCCAGCAGCCAACGCCAAAATCGGGAGACCCAGTACTTC. Translated, it gives CASSQRQNRETQYF. The J gene is TRBJ2-5, the V gene TRBV11-3; D is undetermined. The CDR3 length is 14 residues. V lost 5 bases, J lost 5 bases, and 15 bases lay in between. The V gene's germline CDR1 is SGHNT and CDR2 YENEEA.

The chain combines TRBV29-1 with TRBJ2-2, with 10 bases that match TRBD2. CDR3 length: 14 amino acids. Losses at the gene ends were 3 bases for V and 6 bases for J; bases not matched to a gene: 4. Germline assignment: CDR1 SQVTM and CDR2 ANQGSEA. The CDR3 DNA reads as TGCAGCGTTGACAGCGGGAGGGTATCCGGGGAGCTGTTTTTT. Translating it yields CSVDSGRVSGELFF.

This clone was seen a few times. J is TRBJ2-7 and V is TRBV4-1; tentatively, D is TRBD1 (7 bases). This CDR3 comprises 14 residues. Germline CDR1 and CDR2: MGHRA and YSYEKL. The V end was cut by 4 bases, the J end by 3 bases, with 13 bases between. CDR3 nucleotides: TGCGCCAGCAGCCCGAGCAGGGGGGTCTACGAGCAGTACTTC. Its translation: CASSPSRGVYEQYF.

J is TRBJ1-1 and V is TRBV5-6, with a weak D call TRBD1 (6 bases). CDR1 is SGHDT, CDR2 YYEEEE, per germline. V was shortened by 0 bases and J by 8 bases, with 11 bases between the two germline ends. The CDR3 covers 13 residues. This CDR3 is CASSLVGGREAFF. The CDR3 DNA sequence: TGTGCCAGCAGCTTGGTAGGGGGAAGGGAAGCTTTCTTT.

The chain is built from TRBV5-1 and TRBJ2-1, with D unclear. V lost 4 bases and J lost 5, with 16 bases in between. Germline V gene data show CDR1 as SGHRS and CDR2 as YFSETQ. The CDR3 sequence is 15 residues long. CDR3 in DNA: TGCGCCAGCAGCGAAGGTGCGGATCCGAACAATGAGCAGTTCTTC. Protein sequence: CASSEGADPNNEQFF.

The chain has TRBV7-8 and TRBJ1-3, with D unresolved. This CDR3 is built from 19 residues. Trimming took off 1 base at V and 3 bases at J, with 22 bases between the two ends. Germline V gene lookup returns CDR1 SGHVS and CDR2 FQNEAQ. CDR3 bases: TGTGCCAGCAGCTTAGTACGGATGACGAGGCAGGCGGGTGGAAACACCATATATTTT. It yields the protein CASSLVRMTRQAGGNTIYF.

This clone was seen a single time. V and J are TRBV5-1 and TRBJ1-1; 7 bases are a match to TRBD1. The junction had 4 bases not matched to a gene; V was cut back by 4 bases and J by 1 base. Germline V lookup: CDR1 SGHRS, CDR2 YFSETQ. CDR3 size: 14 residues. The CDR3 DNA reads TGCGCCAGCAGCAGCCCAGGGGGGAACACTGAAGCTTTCTTT. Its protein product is CASSSPGGNTEAFF.

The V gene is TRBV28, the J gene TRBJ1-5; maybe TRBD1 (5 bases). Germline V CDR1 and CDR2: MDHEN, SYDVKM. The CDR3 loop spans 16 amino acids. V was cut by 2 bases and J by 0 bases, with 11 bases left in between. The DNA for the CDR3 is TGTGCCAGCAGTTTACCACAGGAGTATAGCAATCAGCCCCAGCATTTT. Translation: CASSLPQEYSNQPQHF.